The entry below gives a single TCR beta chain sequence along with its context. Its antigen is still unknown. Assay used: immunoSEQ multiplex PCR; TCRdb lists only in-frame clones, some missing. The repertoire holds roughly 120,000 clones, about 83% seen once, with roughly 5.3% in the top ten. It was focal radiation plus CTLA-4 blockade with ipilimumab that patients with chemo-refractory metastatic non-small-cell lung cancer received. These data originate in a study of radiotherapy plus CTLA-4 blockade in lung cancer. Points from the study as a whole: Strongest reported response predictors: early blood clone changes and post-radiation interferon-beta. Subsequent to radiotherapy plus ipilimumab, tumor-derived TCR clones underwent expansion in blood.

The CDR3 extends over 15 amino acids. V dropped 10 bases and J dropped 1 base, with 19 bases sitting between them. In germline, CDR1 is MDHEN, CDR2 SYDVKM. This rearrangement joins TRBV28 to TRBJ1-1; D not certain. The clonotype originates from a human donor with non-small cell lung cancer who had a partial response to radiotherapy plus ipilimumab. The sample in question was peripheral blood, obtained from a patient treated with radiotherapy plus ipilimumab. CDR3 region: CATTIPTRRNTEAFF. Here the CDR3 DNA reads TGTGCCACCACGATACCGACTCGCCGGAACACTGAAGCTTTCTTT.